Listed below are T cell receptor beta chains from one sample, sequenced in a study of T-cell reconstitution after alpha-beta-depleted transplantation in children. A single record per CDR3 protein comes from TCRdb applying MiXCR to the PCR reads. The sample consists of some 550,000 distinct CDR3 sequences, about 23% of them appearing once. The sequencing used PBMCs, mostly from graft donor cells, collected 360 days after TCRalphabeta/CD19-depleted stem cell transplant. The receptors come from a boy in the first two years of life who had a stem cell transplant for acute myeloid leukemia, so the T cells may come from the graft donor. Both conserved end residues are trimmed from each CDR3. D genes are given only for firm matches. Size tells how often a clone was seen (once, few, many) or the class of an expanded clone, and some rows leave it out.

TRBV11-2	TRBJ2-1	-	-	ASSLLTYNEQF
TRBV12-3/TRBV12-4	TRBJ2-1	TRBD2	many	ASSLPGGGNEQF
TRBV4-3	TRBJ2-1	TRBD1	few	ASSLDGQAMNEQF
TRBV3-1	TRBJ1-6	-	many	ASSLQGNRSPLH
TRBV6-4	TRBJ1-2	-	-	ASSLGTDTLNYGYT
TRBV20-1	TRBJ2-3	TRBD1	few	SAAAGTGGFADTQY
TRBV12-3/TRBV12-4	TRBJ2-2	-	few	ASSPQTYTGELF
TRBV2	TRBJ1-3	TRBD1	-	ASSGGTGQGNTIY
TRBV2	TRBJ1-5	-	once	ASSFATRGNQPQH
TRBV6-2/TRBV6-3	TRBJ2-1	TRBD2	-	ASRLRPSGGAWDEQF
TRBV7-9	TRBJ1-3	-	-	ASSPTIGNTIY
TRBV5-6	TRBJ2-5	TRBD1	-	ASRPGTGVETQY
TRBV20-1	TRBJ2-1	TRBD2	-	SARVSRASGSYNEQF
TRBV20-1	TRBJ2-1	-	once	SVLTDSYNEQF
TRBV12-3/TRBV12-4	TRBJ2-1	-	many	ASSRRAAGWSNEQF
TRBV5-1	TRBJ2-6	-	-	ASSPGRGASGANVLT
TRBV15	TRBJ2-7	-	many	ATSGDWVSYEQY
TRBV7-9	TRBJ2-3	-	-	ASSLARVSTDTQY
TRBV20-1	TRBJ2-3	-	few	SVFSGHPVTDTQY
TRBV7-9	TRBJ2-5	-	-	ASSFGGN
TRBV9	TRBJ2-5	TRBD2	-	ASSGQIAGGPLQETQY
TRBV20-1	TRBJ2-5	TRBD2	-	SARDYKRGISETQY
TRBV29-1	TRBJ1-1	-	few	STLAMGGTEAF
TRBV29-1	TRBJ2-1	TRBD2	many	SVGGGRYNEQF
TRBV29-1	TRBJ2-3	-	-	RVKRVATDTQY
TRBV5-1	TRBJ2-1	-	-	ASTSDGYNEQF
TRBV7-3	TRBJ2-3	TRBD2	-	ASSPLAETDTQY
TRBV29-1	TRBJ2-3	-	many	SVEAPGADTQY
TRBV6-2/TRBV6-3	TRBJ2-7	TRBD1	-	ASSYSAWGQGYEQY
TRBV12-3/TRBV12-4	TRBJ2-7	TRBD1	many	ASSYWTGHGEQY
TRBV29-1	TRBJ1-1	-	few	SVTDEPYTEAF
TRBV20-1	TRBJ2-7	TRBD1	-	SASAIRDRGSEQY
TRBV9	TRBJ2-3	TRBD2	few	ASSGRLAGDTDTQY
TRBV7-9	TRBJ1-2	-	-	ASSLKSTDYGYT
TRBV12-3/TRBV12-4	TRBJ2-7	-	few	ASGGTALYEQY
TRBV6-2/TRBV6-3	TRBJ2-3	TRBD2	many	ASSYVGLAADTQY
TRBV6-1	TRBJ2-5	TRBD2	few	ASRTTSGGPETQY
TRBV7-2	TRBJ2-7	TRBD1	many	ASSLKSGTGVYEQY
TRBV20-1	TRBJ2-1	TRBD2	-	SAELAGGYEQF
TRBV12-3/TRBV12-4	TRBJ2-1	TRBD2	many	ASRSLGGGGSYNEQF
TRBV20-1	TRBJ2-1	-	-	SAAASFRDYNEQF
TRBV6-4	TRBJ2-3	-	few	ASSDSTLGTQY
TRBV20-1	TRBJ1-5	-	many	SATRSEGRLPDWYSNQPQH
TRBV4-2	TRBJ2-3	TRBD1	-	ASSQEIPGQGVSDTQY
TRBV11-2	TRBJ2-1	-	many	ASSLGSRFSNSYNEQF
TRBV7-6	TRBJ2-3	-	-	ASSPQGSVTDTQY
TRBV11-1	TRBJ1-3	-	-	ASSLRPGRLEGNTIY
TRBV7-2	TRBJ2-1	-	-	ASSFQPSYNEQF
TRBV6-2/TRBV6-3	TRBJ2-7	TRBD1	many	ATALDRGYEQY
TRBV2	TRBJ2-2	TRBD2	-	ASCLVSLAGGPSDGELF
TRBV15	TRBJ2-2	TRBD1	-	ATSTQGATGELF
TRBV6-1	TRBJ2-5	-	-	ASTGPGGTQETQY